The entry below gives a single T cell receptor (beta chain) sequence along with its context. The antigen is undetermined. The data are from a study of cytomegalovirus exposure and HLA in healthy donors. The CDR3 is made up of 16 amino acids. Germline V gives CDR1 SGHDT, CDR2 YYEEEE. V dropped 1 base and J dropped 0; count of bases not matched to a gene: 3. General study results and limits: Cytomegalovirus-associated TCR beta chains were listed, numbering 164.

The method was immunoSEQ multiplex PCR; TCRdb's version includes in-frame clones alone and lacks a portion of them. The sample lists some 90,000 clones, around 88% occurring once. The chain carries TRBV5-6 and TRBJ1-5; TRBD1 matches 8 bases. Source material: PBMCs. The receptor comes from a woman under 40 in good health and CMV-seronegative. CDR3 DNA sequence: TGTGCCAGCAGCTTGTACAGGGGGAATAGCAATCAGCCCCAGCATTTT. Translation: CASSLYRGNSNQPQHF.